These 10 T cell receptor beta chains were all obtained from the same sample, sequenced in a study of blood T cell repertoires in COVID-19. TCRdb's copy holds only in-frame clones and misses some; the assay was immunoSEQ multiplex PCR. The data contain roughly 200,000 clones, about 85% of them singletons. Material: PBMCs or T cells enriched from blood (not recorded which). Receptor source: a man aged 40-55 years who had recovered from COVID-19.

This chain links TRBV15 with TRBJ2-3; D gene ambiguous. The CDR3 extends over 14 amino acids. Germline V lookup: CDR1 LNHNV, CDR2 YYDKDF (reference sequence). The ends were cut back, 4 bases at V and 5 bases at J, with 13 bases in the middle. CDR3 in DNA: TGTGCCACCAGCATCGACCGGGTTATAGATACGCAGTATTTT. Residues: CATSIDRVIDTQYF. Combining the CDR3 with reference TRBV15 and TRBJ2-3 gives the whole variable domain DAMVIQNPRYQVTQFGKPVTLSCSQTLNHNVMYWYQQKSSQAPKLLFHYYDKDFNNEADTPDNFQSRRPNTSFCFLDIRSPGLGDTAMYLCATSIDRVIDTQYFGPGTRLTVL.

This chain joins TRBV15 and TRBJ1-5, with 7 bases that match TRBD1. Germline V lookup: CDR1 LNHNV, CDR2 YYDKDF (reference sequence). This CDR3 comprises 17 residues. Trimming at V came to 0 bases and at J to 1 base, leaving 6 bases not matched to a gene. The CDR3 protein is CATSRDREGASNQPQHF. CDR3 nucleotide sequence: TGTGCCACCAGCAGAGATCGGGAGGGGGCAAGCAATCAGCCCCAGCATTTT.

This clone was detected only a few times. This chain connects TRBV5-1 to TRBJ2-1, with TRBD2 matching 7 bases. The CDR3 consists of 19 residues. Germline loops: CDR1 SGHRS, CDR2 YFSETQ. After removal of 4 bases from V and 9 bases from J, the junction contained 25 bases not matched to a gene. CDR3 sequence: CASSPGRGMDNPSSGEQFF. As DNA, the CDR3 is TGCGCCAGCAGCCCGGGGAGGGGAATGGACAATCCGAGCTCGGGTGAGCAGTTCTTC. The full variable domain, its missing parts supplied by reference TRBV5-1 and TRBJ2-1, is KAGVTQTPRYLIKTRGQQVTLSCSPISGHRSVSWYQQTPGQGLQFLFEYFSETQRNKGNFPGRFSGRQFSNSRSEMNVSTLELGDSALYLCASSPGRGMDNPSSGEQFFGPGTRLTVL.

V and J are TRBV12-5 and TRBJ2-1; maybe TRBD2 (5 bases). The V and J ends lost 3 bases and 5 bases respectively, with 11 bases between them. Germline V gene data show CDR1 as LGHNT and CDR2 as FRNRAP. The CDR3 covers 14 residues. CDR3 coding DNA: TGTGCTAGTGGTTTCGAGGGAATCAACAATGAGCAGTTCTTC. Protein sequence: CASGFEGINNEQFF.

This sequence joins TRBV6-5 and TRBJ2-1, with D possibly matching TRBD1 (7 bases). V gave up 7 bases and J gave up 4 bases, with 8 bases separating them. Per the germline V gene, CDR1 is MNHEY and CDR2 is SVGAGI. CDR3 size: 12 residues. CDR3 coding DNA: TGTGCCAGCACAGGGGGGTACAATGAGCAGTTCTTC. This encodes CASTGGYNEQFF.

The gene calls are TRBV18 and TRBJ2-5; TRBD2 aligns across 7 bases. Germline CDR1 and CDR2: KGHSH and LQKENI. This CDR3 is built from 18 residues. The V gene end was trimmed by 3 bases and the J gene end by 1 base; junction bases not matched to a gene: 14. The CDR3 protein is CASSPLILAGVSQETQYF. The CDR3 nucleotides are TGTGCCAGCTCACCCTTAATCCTGGCGGGAGTTTCCCAAGAGACCCAGTACTTC.

The rearrangement uses TRBV7-2 and TRBJ1-1, with 7 bases fitting TRBD1. The V segment lost 5 bases and the J segment 0 bases; nucleotides outside the gene matches: 9. The CDR3 spans 16 residues. Germline values: CDR1 SGHTA, CDR2 FQGNSA. The CDR3 region is CASSLMGQQMNTEAFF. In DNA form, the CDR3 reads TGTGCCAGCAGCCTGATGGGACAGCAAATGAACACTGAAGCTTTCTTT.

The chain couples TRBV29-1 to TRBJ1-2; no clear D gene. CDR1 and CDR2 from the germline V gene are SQVTM and ANQGSEA. The CDR3 length is 11 residues. Trimming shortened V by 6 bases and J by 2 bases, and 7 bases separated the two germline ends. CDR3 protein: CSVELNYGYTF. The DNA for the CDR3 is TGCAGCGTCGAGCTCAACTATGGCTACACCTTC.

This chain connects TRBV11-2 to TRBJ1-3, with 7 bases matching TRBD1. CDR1 and CDR2 (germline): SGHAT, FQNNGV. The ends lost 2 bases at V and 4 bases at J; junction bases unmatched: 8. There are 16 residues in the CDR3. CDR3 residues: CASSLKSTGPGNTIYF. The CDR3 bases are TGTGCCAGCAGCTTAAAATCGACAGGGCCAGGAAACACCATATATTTT.

The chain carries TRBV28 and TRBJ2-7; 7 bases are a match to TRBD1. CDR3 length: 14 amino acids. With V trimmed by 6 bases and J by 5 bases, 10 bases remained unmatched. Germline CDR1 and CDR2: MDHEN and SYDVKM. The CDR3 nucleotides are TGTGCCAGCAGACTAGGGGGCGCCGACGACGAGCAGTACTTC. As protein: CASRLGGADDEQYF.